The rows below give T cell receptor beta chains drawn from one sample of a study of CD8 T cells in ankylosing spondylitis. TCRdb redid the calling of the 5' RACE reads with MiXCR, one entry per CDR3 protein. The table shows about 540,000 distinct CDR3 sequences, with roughly 13% occurring only once. The sample taken for sequencing was blood, either unsorted or a sorted T cell fraction (not recorded which). The receptor source for this set is a male donor with ankylosing spondylitis. The CDR3 runs from the conserved cysteine through the conserved F or W.

CDR3,V,J
CSARVQGSVSPLHF,TRBV20-1,TRBJ1-6
CATSDWSGTVETQYF,TRBV24-1,TRBJ2-5
CASSLGWGAGTEAFF,TRBV5-6,TRBJ1-1
CASSNPGTSGSHEQFF,TRBV5-1,TRBJ2-1
CSAPTRTGGYEQYF,TRBV20-1,TRBJ2-7
CASSPRTGEVIAKNIQYF,TRBV4-1,TRBJ2-4
CASSLDLEGNSPLHF,TRBV7-2,TRBJ1-6
CASRPSAGGNSPLHF,TRBV27,TRBJ1-6
CATSHSRDTGELFF,TRBV15,TRBJ2-2
CASSLVITSGRVYEQYF,TRBV5-1,TRBJ2-7
CSANSHWGYEQFF,TRBV20-1,TRBJ2-1
CASSQAQGSTEAFF,TRBV4-1,TRBJ1-1
CSARSWTGVDGTGELFF,TRBV20-1,TRBJ2-2
CASSPDTGHRRNTEAFF,TRBV18,TRBJ1-1
CASSLSGAYNEQFF,TRBV12-3/TRBV12-4,TRBJ2-1
CASSQERPNRFMNTEAFF,TRBV4-2,TRBJ1-1
CASSPPTGTNSYEQYF,TRBV18,TRBJ2-7
CASSPQPVVLNNEQFF,TRBV6-1,TRBJ2-1
CASSSTGLHGYTF,TRBV7-9,TRBJ1-2
CASSQDRASYEQYF,TRBV3-1,TRBJ2-7
CASSFLSGGFGYGYTF,TRBV5-4,TRBJ1-2
CASSLTRYGWRYNEQFF,TRBV5-5,TRBJ2-1
CATSRDPHSGNTIYF,TRBV15,TRBJ1-3
CASSLATGSSYNEQFF,TRBV7-2,TRBJ2-1
CSSSLRAGRGSYNEQFF,TRBV5-5,TRBJ2-1
CASSLSAVYNEQFF,TRBV18,TRBJ2-1
CASSLFSDGGPYEQYF,TRBV7-6,TRBJ2-7
CASSLVGQGDAGELFF,TRBV5-4,TRBJ2-2
CASTTWRGYSAYNEQFF,TRBV12-3/TRBV12-4,TRBJ2-1
CSARLEGPGELFF,TRBV20-1,TRBJ2-2
CASSLSGANYGYTF,TRBV27,TRBJ1-2
CATSRDNSRTYF,TRBV15,TRBJ2-7
CASSRGLAEGNTGELFF,TRBV11-2,TRBJ2-2
CSASTPPGQAYNEQFF,TRBV20-1,TRBJ2-1
CASSWTSGRMDEQFF,TRBV7-9,TRBJ2-1
CASSPQQGQETQYF,TRBV27,TRBJ2-5
CASSQTAGKGTGELFF,TRBV3-1,TRBJ2-2
CASSYGTGASKLFF,TRBV6-5,TRBJ1-4
CASSDPGRLRNEQFF,TRBV28,TRBJ2-1
CATSTGMGGYTF,TRBV24-1,TRBJ1-2
CATSDLPVAGETQYF,TRBV24-1,TRBJ2-5
CASRGAGVAGELFF,TRBV6-2/TRBV6-3,TRBJ2-2
CASSESWTGELFF,TRBV25-1,TRBJ2-2
CSASDVHEWPQETQYF,TRBV20-1,TRBJ2-5
CASSSTGGREKLFF,TRBV11-2,TRBJ1-4
CASRQTGTYGANVLTF,TRBV5-1,TRBJ2-6
CSAPRTSGSSPPSYEQYF,TRBV20-1,TRBJ2-7
CASSQSTGREQYF,TRBV7-9,TRBJ2-7
CAISPGQGYGYTF,TRBV10-3,TRBJ1-2
CSASRGPAAGARNEQFF,TRBV20-1,TRBJ2-1
CASSRRDNPGKLFF,TRBV13,TRBJ1-4
CASVLVVEQFF,TRBV6-1,TRBJ2-1
CASSQAVQRDGLYEQYF,TRBV14,TRBJ2-7
CASSLEGLTQETQYF,TRBV5-1,TRBJ2-5
CAISVGTTNADTQYF,TRBV10-3,TRBJ2-3
CASQTTSRGGNQPQHF,TRBV6-1,TRBJ1-5
CASSWDRGNSPLHF,TRBV6-5,TRBJ1-6
CSARSAGGINEQYF,TRBV20-1,TRBJ2-7
CATKPWTVNTEAFF,TRBV10-2,TRBJ1-1